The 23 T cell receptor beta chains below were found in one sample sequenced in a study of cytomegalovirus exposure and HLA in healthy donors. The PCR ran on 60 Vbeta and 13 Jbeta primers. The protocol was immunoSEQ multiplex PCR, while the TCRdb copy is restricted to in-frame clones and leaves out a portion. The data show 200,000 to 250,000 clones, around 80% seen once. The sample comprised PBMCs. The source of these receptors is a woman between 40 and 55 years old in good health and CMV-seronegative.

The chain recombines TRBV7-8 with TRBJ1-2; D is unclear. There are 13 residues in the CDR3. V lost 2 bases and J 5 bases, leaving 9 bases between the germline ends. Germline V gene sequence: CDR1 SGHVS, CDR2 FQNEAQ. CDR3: CASSLLRGYGYTF. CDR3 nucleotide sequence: TGTGCCAGCAGCTTATTACGGGGTTATGGCTACACCTTC.

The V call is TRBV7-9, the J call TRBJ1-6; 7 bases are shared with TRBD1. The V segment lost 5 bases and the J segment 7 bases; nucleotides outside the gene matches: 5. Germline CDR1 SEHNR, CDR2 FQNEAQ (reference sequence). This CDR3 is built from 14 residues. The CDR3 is CASSPRTGNSPLHF. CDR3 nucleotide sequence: TGTGCCAGCAGCCCTAGGACAGGCAATTCACCCCTCCACTTT.

CDR3 bases: TGTGCCGGGGGGGGTGTCTCTGGGGCCAACGTCCTGACTTTC. The encoded protein is CAGGGVSGANVLTF. The chain carries TRBV30 and TRBJ2-6, with TRBD2 identical over 7 bases. Unmatched junction bases numbered 4, after V lost 8 bases and J lost 0 bases. CDR1 GTSNPN and CDR2 SVGIG come from the germline V gene (reference sequence). The CDR3 consists of 14 residues.

CDR3 bases: TGTGCCAGCAGACCCCCGGGACAGGGGGCGCAGGGCTACACCTTC. It is translated as CASRPPGQGAQGYTF. The chain links TRBV7-2 to TRBJ1-2; 12 bases align to TRBD1. Germline loops: CDR1 SGHTA, CDR2 FQGNSA. V lost 6 bases to trimming and J lost 8 bases; unmatched junction nucleotides: 10. This CDR3 is 15 amino acids long.

The CDR3 coding sequence is TGCAGCGTTGGACTACGGGGCGAGCAGTACTTC. This gives the protein CSVGLRGEQYF. The rearrangement uses TRBV29-1 and TRBJ2-7; D possibly corresponds to TRBD2 (5 bases). The V gene lost 4 bases and the J gene lost 6 bases, with 10 bases spanning the gap. This CDR3 has 11 amino acids. Germline assignment: CDR1 SQVTM and CDR2 ANQGSEA.

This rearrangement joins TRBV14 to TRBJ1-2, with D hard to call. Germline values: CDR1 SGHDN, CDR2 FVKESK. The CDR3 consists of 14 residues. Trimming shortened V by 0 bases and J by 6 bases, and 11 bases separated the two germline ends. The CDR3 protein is CASSQDARGNGYTF. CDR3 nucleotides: TGTGCCAGCAGCCAAGATGCGAGAGGGAATGGCTACACCTTC.

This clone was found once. This CDR3 is CASRQGAFSETQYF. The CDR3 nucleotides read TGTGCCAGCAGACAGGGGGCGTTCTCGGAGACCCAGTACTTC. The gene calls are TRBV2 and TRBJ2-5; 9 bases agree with TRBD1. V was clipped by 6 bases and J by 5 bases; unmatched bases: 7. This CDR3 comprises 14 residues. Per germline, CDR1 SNHLY and CDR2 FYNNEI.

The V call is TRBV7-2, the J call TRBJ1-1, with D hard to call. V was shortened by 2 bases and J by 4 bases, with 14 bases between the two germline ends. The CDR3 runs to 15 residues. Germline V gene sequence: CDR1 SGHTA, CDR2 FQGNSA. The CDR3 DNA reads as TGTGCCAGCAGCTTAAACGGCAGGTCCTCCACTGAAGCTTTCTTT. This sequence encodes CASSLNGRSSTEAFF.

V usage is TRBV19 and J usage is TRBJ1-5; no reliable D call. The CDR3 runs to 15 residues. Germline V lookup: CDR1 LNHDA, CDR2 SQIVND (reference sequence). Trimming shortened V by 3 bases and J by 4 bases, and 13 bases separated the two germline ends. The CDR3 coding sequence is TGTGCCAGTAGTATGCGGCAGACTTCTAATCAGCCCCAGCATTTT. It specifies CASSMRQTSNQPQHF.

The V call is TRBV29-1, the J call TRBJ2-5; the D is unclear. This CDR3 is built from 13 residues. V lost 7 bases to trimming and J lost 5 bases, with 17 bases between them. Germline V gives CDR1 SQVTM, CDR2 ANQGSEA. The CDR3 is CSAPLPPRETQYF. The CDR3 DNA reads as TGCAGCGCCCCCCTCCCCCCCCGGGAGACCCAGTACTTC.

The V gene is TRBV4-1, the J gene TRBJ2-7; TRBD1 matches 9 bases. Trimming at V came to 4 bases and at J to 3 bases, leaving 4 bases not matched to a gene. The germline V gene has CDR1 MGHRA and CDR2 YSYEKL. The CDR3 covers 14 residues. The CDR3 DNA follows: TGCGCCAGCAGCCCGGACAGGGGTCTCTACGAGCAGTACTTC. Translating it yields CASSPDRGLYEQYF.

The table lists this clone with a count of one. In DNA form, the CDR3 reads TGTGCCATCATCTCCGGGACTAGCGGGGGAAATGAGCAGTTCTTC. This translates into CAIISGTSGGNEQFF. V gene TRBV6-1 combines with J gene TRBJ2-1, with 14 bases that match TRBD2. The CDR3 extends over 15 amino acids. Germline V gene data show CDR1 as MNHNS and CDR2 as SASEGT. J gave up 7 bases and V 10 bases, and 9 bases lay outside the gene matches.

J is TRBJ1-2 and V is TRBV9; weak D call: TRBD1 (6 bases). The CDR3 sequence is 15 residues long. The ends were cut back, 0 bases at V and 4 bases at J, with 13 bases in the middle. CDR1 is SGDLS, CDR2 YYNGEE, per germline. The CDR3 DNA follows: TGTGCCAGCAGCGTAGCTACAACAGGGTCCTATGGCTACACCTTC. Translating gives CASSVATTGSYGYTF.

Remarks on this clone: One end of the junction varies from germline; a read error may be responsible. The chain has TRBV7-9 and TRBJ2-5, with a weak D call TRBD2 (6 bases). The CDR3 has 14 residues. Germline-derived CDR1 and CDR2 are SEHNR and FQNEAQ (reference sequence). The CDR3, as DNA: TGTTCCAGCAGGAGAGGGACTCAAAGGGAGACCCAGTACTTC. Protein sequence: CSSRRGTQRETQYF.

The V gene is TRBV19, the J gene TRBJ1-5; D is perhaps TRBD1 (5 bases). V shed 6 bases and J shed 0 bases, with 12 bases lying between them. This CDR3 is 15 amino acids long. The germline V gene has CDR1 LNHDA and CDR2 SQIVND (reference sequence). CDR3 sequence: CASSPRDSSNQPQHF. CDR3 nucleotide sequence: TGTGCCAGTAGCCCCCGAGACAGTAGCAATCAGCCCCAGCATTTT. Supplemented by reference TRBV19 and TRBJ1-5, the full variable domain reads DGGITQSPKYLFRKEGQNVTLSCEQNLNHDAMYWYRQDPGQGLRLIYYSQIVNDFQKGDIAEGYSVSREKKESFPLTVTSAQKNPTAFYLCASSPRDSSNQPQHFGDGTRLSIL.

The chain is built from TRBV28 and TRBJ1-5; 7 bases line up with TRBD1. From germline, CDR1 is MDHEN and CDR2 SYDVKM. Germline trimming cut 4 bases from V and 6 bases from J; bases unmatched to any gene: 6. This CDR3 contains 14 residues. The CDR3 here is CASSSTDRIQPQHF. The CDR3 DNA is TGTGCCAGCAGTTCCACGGACAGGATTCAGCCCCAGCATTTT.

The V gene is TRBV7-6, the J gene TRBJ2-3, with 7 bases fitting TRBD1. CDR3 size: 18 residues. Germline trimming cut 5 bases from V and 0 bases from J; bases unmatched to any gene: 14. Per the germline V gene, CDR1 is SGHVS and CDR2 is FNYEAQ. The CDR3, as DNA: TGTGCCAGCAGCCCGTCCTTGGCGGACAGGATCAGCACAGATACGCAGTATTTT. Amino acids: CASSPSLADRISTDTQYF. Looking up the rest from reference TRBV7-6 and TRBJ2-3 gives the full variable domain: GAGVSQSPRYKVTKRGQDVALRCDPISGHVSLYWYRQALGQGPEFLTYFNYEAQQDKSGLPNDRFSAERPEGSISTLTIQRTEQRDSAMYRCASSPSLADRISTDTQYFGPGTRLTVL.

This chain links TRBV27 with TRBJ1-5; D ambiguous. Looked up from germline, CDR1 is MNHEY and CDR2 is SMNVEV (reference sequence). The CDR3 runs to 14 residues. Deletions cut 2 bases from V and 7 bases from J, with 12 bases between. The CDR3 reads CASSLVQAHQPQHF. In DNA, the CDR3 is TGTGCCAGCAGTTTAGTCCAGGCACACCAGCCCCAGCATTTT.

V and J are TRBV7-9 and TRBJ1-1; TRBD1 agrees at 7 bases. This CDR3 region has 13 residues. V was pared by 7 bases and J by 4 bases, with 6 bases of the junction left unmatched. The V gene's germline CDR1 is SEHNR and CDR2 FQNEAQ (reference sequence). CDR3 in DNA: TGTGCCAGCACCACGACAGGGTCCACTGAAGCTTTCTTT. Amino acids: CASTTTGSTEAFF.

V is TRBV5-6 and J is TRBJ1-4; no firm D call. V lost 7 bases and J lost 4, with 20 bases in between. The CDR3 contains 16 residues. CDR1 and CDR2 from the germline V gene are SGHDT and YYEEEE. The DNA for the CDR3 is TGTGCCAGCGGAAATGGCGGGCGGCTACTTAATGAAAAACTGTTTTTT. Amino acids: CASGNGGRLLNEKLFF.

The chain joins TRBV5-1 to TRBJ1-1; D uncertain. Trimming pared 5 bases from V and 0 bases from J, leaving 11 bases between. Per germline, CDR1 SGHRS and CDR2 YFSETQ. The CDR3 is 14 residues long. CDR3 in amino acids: CASRVQVLNTEAFF. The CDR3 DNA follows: TGCGCCAGCAGGGTGCAGGTCCTGAACACTGAAGCTTTCTTT.

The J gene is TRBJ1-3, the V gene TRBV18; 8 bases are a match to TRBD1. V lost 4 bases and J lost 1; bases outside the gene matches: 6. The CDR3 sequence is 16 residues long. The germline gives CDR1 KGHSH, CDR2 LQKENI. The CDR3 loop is CASSLRTGTSGNTIYF. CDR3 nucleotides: TGTGCCAGCTCACTCCGGACAGGGACATCTGGAAACACCATATATTTT.

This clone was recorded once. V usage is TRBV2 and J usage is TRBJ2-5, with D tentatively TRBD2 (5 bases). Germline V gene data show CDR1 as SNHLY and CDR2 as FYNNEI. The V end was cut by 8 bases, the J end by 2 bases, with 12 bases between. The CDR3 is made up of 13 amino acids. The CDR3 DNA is TGTGCCAGCGAGGGTAGAAGACAAGAGACCCAGTACTTC. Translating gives CASEGRRQETQYF.